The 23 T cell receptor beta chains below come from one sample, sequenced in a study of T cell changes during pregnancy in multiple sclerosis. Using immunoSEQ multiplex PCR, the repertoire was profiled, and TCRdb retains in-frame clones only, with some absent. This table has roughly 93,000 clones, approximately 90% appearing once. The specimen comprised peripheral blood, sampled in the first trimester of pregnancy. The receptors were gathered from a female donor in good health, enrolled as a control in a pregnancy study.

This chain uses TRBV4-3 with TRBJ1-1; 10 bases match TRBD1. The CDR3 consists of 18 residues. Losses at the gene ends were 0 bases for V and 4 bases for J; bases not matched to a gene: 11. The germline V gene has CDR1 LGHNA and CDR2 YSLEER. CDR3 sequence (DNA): TGCGCCAGCAGCCAAGACTATGGGACAGGGGCCGAAACCACTGAAGCTTTCTTT. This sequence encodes CASSQDYGTGAETTEAFF.

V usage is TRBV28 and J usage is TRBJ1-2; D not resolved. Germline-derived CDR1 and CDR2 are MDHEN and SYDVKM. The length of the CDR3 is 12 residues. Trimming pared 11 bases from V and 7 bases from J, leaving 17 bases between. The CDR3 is CASYVGVGGYTF. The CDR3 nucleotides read TGTGCCTCATATGTCGGGGTAGGTGGCTACACCTTC.

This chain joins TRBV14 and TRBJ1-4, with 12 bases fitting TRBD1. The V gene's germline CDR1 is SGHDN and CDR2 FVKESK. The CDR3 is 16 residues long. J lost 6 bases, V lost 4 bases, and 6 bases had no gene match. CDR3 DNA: TGTGCCAGCAGCCCCGTTGGGACAGGGGGCGATGAAAAACTGTTTTTT. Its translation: CASSPVGTGGDEKLFF.

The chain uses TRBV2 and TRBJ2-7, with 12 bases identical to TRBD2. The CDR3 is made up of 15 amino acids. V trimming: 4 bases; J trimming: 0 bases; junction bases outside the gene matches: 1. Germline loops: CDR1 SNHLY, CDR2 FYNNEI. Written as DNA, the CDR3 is TGTGCCAGCAGTGGACTAGCGGGAGCCTCCTACGAGCAGTACTTC. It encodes CASSGLAGASYEQYF.

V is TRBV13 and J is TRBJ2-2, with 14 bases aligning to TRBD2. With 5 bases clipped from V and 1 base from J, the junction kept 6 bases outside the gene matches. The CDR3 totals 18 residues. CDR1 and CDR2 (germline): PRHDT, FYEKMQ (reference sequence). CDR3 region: CASSTGTSGGWNTGELFF. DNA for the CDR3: TGTGCCAGCAGCACCGGGACTAGCGGGGGCTGGAACACCGGGGAGCTGTTTTTT.

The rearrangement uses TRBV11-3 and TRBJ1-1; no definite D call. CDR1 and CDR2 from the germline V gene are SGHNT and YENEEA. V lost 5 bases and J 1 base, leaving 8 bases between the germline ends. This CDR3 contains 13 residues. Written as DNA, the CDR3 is TGTGCCAGCAGCGCTACAGCGAACACTGAAGCTTTCTTT. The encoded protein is CASSATANTEAFF.

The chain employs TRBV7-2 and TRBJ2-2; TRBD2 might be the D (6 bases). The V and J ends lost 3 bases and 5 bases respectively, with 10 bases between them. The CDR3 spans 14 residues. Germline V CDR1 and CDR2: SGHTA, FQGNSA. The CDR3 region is CASSLDYSTGELFF. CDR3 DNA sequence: TGTGCCAGCAGCTTGGACTACTCAACCGGGGAGCTGTTTTTT.

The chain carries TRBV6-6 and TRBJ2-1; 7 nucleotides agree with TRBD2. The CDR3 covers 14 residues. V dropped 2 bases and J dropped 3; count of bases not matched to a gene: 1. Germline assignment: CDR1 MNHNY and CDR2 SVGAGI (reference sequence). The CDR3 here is CASSYGGGYNEQFF. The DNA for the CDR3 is TGTGCCAGCAGTTACGGCGGGGGCTACAATGAGCAGTTCTTC.

The CDR3 is CASSQSSSGGLYNEQFF. CDR3 nucleotide sequence: TGCGCCAGCAGCCAAAGTAGCAGCGGGGGGCTATACAATGAGCAGTTCTTC. This chain links TRBV4-1 with TRBJ2-1, with 9 positions matching TRBD2. The junction had 9 bases not matched to a gene; V was cut back by 2 bases and J by 4 bases. Germline CDR1 MGHRA, CDR2 YSYEKL. The length of the CDR3 is 17 residues.

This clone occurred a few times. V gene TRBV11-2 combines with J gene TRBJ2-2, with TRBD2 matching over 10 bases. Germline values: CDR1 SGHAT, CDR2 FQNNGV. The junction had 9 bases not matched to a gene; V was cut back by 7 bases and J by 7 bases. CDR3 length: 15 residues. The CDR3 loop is CASNKLAGSIGELFF. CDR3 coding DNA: TGTGCCAGCAACAAACTAGCGGGGTCTATCGGGGAGCTGTTTTTT.

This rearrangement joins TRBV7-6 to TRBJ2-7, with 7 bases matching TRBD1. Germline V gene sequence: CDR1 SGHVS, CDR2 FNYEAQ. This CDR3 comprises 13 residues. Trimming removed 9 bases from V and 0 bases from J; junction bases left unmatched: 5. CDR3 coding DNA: TGTGCCAGTAGGACAGGAGACTCCTACGAGCAGTACTTC. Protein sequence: CASRTGDSYEQYF.

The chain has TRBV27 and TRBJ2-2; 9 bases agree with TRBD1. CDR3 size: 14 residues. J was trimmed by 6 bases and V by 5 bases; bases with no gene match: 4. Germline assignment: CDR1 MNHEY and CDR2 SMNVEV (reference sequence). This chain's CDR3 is CASSGTGRAGELFF. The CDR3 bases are TGTGCCAGCAGTGGGACAGGGAGGGCCGGGGAGCTGTTTTTT.

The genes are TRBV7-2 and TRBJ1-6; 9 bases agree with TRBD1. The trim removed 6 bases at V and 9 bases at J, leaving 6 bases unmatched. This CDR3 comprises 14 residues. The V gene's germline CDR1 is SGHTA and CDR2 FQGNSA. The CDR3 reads CASSSGQGTSPLHF. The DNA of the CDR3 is TGTGCCAGCAGTTCGGGACAGGGCACTTCACCCCTCCACTTT.

The CDR3 nucleotides are TGTGCCAGCAGTTTATGGCCCCCTCGGACTAGCCGGGGGGGTGAGCAGTTCTTC. Its translation: CASSLWPPRTSRGGEQFF. The gene calls are TRBV27 and TRBJ2-1, with TRBD2 identical over 8 bases. This CDR3 region has 18 residues. Germline CDR1 and CDR2: MNHEY and SMNVEV (reference sequence). The ends lost 1 base at V and 9 bases at J; junction bases unmatched: 17.

The CDR3 DNA sequence: TGTGCCAGCAGTGATGGGACAGGGAACTACAATGAGCAGTTCTTC. The encoded protein is CASSDGTGNYNEQFF. The rearrangement joins TRBV6-4 to TRBJ2-1, with TRBD1 matching over 9 bases. Trimming removed 3 bases from V and 3 bases from J; junction bases left unmatched: 3. The V gene's germline CDR1 is MRHNA and CDR2 SNTAGT. The CDR3 contains 15 residues.

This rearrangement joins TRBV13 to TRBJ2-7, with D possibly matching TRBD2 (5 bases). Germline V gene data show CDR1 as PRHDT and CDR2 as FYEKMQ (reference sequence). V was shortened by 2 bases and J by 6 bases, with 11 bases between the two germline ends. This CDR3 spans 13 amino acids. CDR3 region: CASSLSPRGEQYF. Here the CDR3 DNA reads TGTGCCAGCAGCTTATCCCCCCGGGGCGAGCAGTACTTC.

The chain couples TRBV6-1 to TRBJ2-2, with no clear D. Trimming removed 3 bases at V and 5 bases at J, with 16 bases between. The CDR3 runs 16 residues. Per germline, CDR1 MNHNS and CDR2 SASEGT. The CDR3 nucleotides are TGTGCCAGCAGTGACTGGAGCTCTCCGTCTACCGGGGAGCTGTTTTTT. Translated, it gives CASSDWSSPSTGELFF.

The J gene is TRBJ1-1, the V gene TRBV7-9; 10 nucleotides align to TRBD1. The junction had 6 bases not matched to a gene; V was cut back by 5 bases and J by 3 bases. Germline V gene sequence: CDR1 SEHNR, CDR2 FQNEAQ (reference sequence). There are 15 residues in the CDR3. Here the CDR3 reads CASSARQGADTEAFF. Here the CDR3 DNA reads TGTGCCAGCAGCGCCCGACAGGGGGCGGACACTGAAGCTTTCTTT.

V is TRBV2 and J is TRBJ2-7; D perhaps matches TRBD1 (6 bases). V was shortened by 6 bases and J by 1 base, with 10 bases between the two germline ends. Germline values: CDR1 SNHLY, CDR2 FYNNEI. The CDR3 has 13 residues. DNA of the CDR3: TGTGCCAGCAGAGACAGGTCTTCCTACGAGCAGTACTTC. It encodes CASRDRSSYEQYF. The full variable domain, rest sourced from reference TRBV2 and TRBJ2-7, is EPEVTQTPSHQVTQMGQEVILRCVPISNHLYFYWYRQILGQKVEFLVSFYNNEISEKSEIFDDQFSVERPDGSNFTLKIRSTKLEDSAMYFCASRDRSSYEQYFGPGTRLTVT.

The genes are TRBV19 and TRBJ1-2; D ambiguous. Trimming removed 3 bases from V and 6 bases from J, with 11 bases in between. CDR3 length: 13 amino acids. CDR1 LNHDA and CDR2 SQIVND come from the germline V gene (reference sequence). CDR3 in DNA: TGTGCCAGTAGTATTCGGGGTTCGGATGGCTACACCTTC. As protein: CASSIRGSDGYTF.

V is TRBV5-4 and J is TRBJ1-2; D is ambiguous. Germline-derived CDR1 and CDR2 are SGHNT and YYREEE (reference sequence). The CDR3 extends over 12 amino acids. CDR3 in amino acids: CAGGPAPGGYTF. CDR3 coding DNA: TGTGCGGGCGGGCCGGCCCCCGGCGGCTACACCTTC.

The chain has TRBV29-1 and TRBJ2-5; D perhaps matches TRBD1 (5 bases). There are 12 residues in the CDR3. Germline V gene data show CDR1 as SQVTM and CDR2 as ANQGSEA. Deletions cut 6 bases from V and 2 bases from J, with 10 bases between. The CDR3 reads CSVPDRQETQYF. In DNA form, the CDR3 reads TGCAGCGTCCCAGACAGACAAGAGACCCAGTACTTC.

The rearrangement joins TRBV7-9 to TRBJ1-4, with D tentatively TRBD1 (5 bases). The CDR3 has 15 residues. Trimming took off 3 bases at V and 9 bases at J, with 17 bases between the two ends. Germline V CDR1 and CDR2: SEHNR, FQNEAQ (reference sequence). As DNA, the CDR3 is TGTGCCAGCAGCTTCACCGGGACTACGGGGCAAAAACTGTTTTTT. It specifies CASSFTGTTGQKLFF.